This passage covers 25 T cell receptor beta chains from one sample sequenced in a study of response to subunit inactivated influenza vaccine. TCRdb passed the RT-PCR reads through MiXCR, listing each CDR3 protein once. The table lists roughly 630,000 distinct CDR3 sequences, about 15% of them singletons. The material was PBMCs from blood, obtained around 14 days before vaccination. These receptor sequences come from a middle-aged man who received an inactivated influenza vaccine.

This clonotype was picked up many times. The chain uses TRBV29-1 and TRBJ2-7, with D tentatively TRBD1 or TRBD2 (5 bases each). CDR3 length: 11 amino acids. The germline gives CDR1 SQVTM, CDR2 ANQGSEA. The V and J ends lost 6 bases and 3 bases respectively, with 9 bases between them. In DNA form, the CDR3 reads TGCAGCGTAGGGACGGTCTACGAGCAGTACTTC. Translating it yields CSVGTVYEQYF.

This clonotype was counted only a few times. The V and J genes are TRBV16 and TRBJ1-5; perhaps TRBD1 as D (6 bases). Germline CDR1 KGHSY, CDR2 FQNENV. The CDR3 extends over 14 amino acids. Trimming removed 5 bases from V and 4 bases from J, with 12 bases in between. The CDR3 reads CASSLDRKNQPQHF. The CDR3 DNA is TGTGCCAGCAGCTTAGACAGGAAGAATCAGCCCCAGCATTTT. The full variable domain, rest sourced from reference TRBV16 and TRBJ1-5, is GEEVAQTPKHLVRGEGQKAKLYCAPIKGHSYVFWYQQVLKNEFKFLISFQNENVFDETGMPKERFSAKCLPNSPCSLEIQATKLEDSAVYFCASSLDRKNQPQHFGDGTRLSIL.

The chain combines TRBV5-1 with TRBJ2-3, with 13 bases that match TRBD2. CDR3 size: 15 residues. Germline assignment: CDR1 SGHRS and CDR2 YFSETQ. After removal of 5 bases from V and 3 bases from J, the junction contained 3 bases not matched to a gene. The CDR3 region is CASRSGLAGTDTQYF. The CDR3 DNA is TGCGCCAGCAGGTCGGGACTAGCGGGAACAGATACGCAGTATTTT.

This chain connects TRBV5-4 to TRBJ1-1; no reliable D call. CDR3 length: 12 amino acids. Trimming cost V 2 bases and J 6 bases, with 8 bases left between them. Germline V gives CDR1 SGHNT, CDR2 YYREEE (reference sequence). For the CDR3, the DNA is TGTGCCAGCAGCTTACACAGCTCTGAAGCTTTCTTT. This encodes CASSLHSSEAFF.

This clonotype was seen ten or more times. The rearrangement joins TRBV4-3 to TRBJ2-3; tentative D call: TRBD2 (6 bases). This CDR3 spans 15 amino acids. Germline CDR1 LGHNA, CDR2 YSLEER. Trimming took off 1 base at V and 4 bases at J, with 12 bases between the two ends. The CDR3 region is CASSQAVGGPDTQYF. CDR3 nucleotides: TGCGCCAGCAGCCAAGCTGTGGGGGGACCAGATACGCAGTATTTT.

V and J are TRBV4-2 and TRBJ2-7; no firm D call. This CDR3 contains 14 residues. V shed 0 bases and J shed 1 base, with 7 bases lying between them. In germline, CDR1 is LGHNA, CDR2 YNFKEQ. The CDR3 region has the DNA TGTGCCAGCAGCCAAGAACTCTATTCCTACGAGCAGTACTTC. It codes for CASSQELYSYEQYF.

This clonotype has at least ten counts. The chain has TRBV7-6 and TRBJ2-5; D is undetermined. The CDR3 is made up of 15 amino acids. The germline V gene encodes CDR1 SGHVS and CDR2 FNYEAQ. The V end was cut by 1 base, the J end by 4 bases, with 13 bases between. DNA of the CDR3: TGTGCCAGCAGCTTAGGTACACTAACTGGAGAGACCCAGTACTTC. Encoded protein: CASSLGTLTGETQYF.

The V gene is TRBV11-1, the J gene TRBJ2-1, with D hard to call. Germline V gene lookup returns CDR1 SGHAT and CDR2 FQDESV (reference sequence). Trimming took 0 bases from V and 10 from J, leaving 13 bases between them. The CDR3 extends over 14 amino acids. The CDR3 reads CASSLAATPIEQFF. As DNA, the CDR3 is TGTGCCAGCAGCTTAGCCGCGACCCCAATAGAGCAGTTCTTC.

This clonotype was seen only a few times. The chain couples TRBV2 to TRBJ1-2; D possibly corresponds to TRBD1 (5 bases). CDR3 size: 14 residues. Germline V gene lookup returns CDR1 SNHLY and CDR2 FYNNEI. Trimming left V 6 bases short and J 2 bases short, with 13 bases between. In nucleotides, the CDR3 is TGTGCCAGCAGAGGAGGTGAGGGGAACTATGGCTACACCTTC. Its translation: CASRGGEGNYGYTF.

This clonotype showed up just a few times. This rearrangement joins TRBV7-2 to TRBJ2-3, with 7 nucleotides matching TRBD1. Germline-derived CDR1 and CDR2 are SGHTA and FQGNSA. The CDR3 is 17 amino acids. The junction had 15 bases not matched to a gene; V was cut back by 5 bases and J by 4 bases. DNA for the CDR3: TGTGCCAGCAGCCTCAGACCCAAGGGGGCGTTCCCAGATACGCAGTATTTT. Its translation: CASSLRPKGAFPDTQYF.

In its sample, this clonotype was seen many times. This chain joins TRBV10-3 and TRBJ2-7; D tentatively fits TRBD1 or TRBD2 (5 bases each). Looked up from germline, CDR1 is ENHRY and CDR2 is SYGVKD. V lost 0 bases and J lost 6, with 12 bases in between. CDR3 length: 14 residues. For the CDR3, the DNA is TGTGCCATCAGTGAGTCGAACGGGGACGGCGAGCAGTACTTC. Translating it yields CAISESNGDGEQYF.

A few counts support this clonotype. CDR3 in amino acids: CASRLTSGSENEQFF. In nucleotides, the CDR3 is TGCGCCAGCAGGTTAACTAGCGGGAGTGAGAATGAGCAGTTCTTC. The gene calls are TRBV5-1 and TRBJ2-1; TRBD2 aligns across 11 bases. V shed 5 bases, J shed 7 bases, and the junction held 8 bases outside the gene matches. CDR1 and CDR2 from the germline V gene are SGHRS and YFSETQ. This CDR3 region has 15 residues.

The rearrangement joins TRBV7-9 to TRBJ1-1; D unresolved. The germline V and J ends were trimmed by 1 base and 3 bases, with 12 bases remaining between them. Germline-derived CDR1 and CDR2 are SEHNR and FQNEAQ (reference sequence). CDR3 length: 15 residues. The CDR3 DNA follows: TGTGCCAGCAGCTTAGGTTCGGGTGGGGACACTGAAGCTTTCTTT. Translating it yields CASSLGSGGDTEAFF.

The V gene is TRBV2, the J gene TRBJ1-1; 7 nucleotides match TRBD1. Germline CDR1 is SNHLY and CDR2 is FYNNEI. V lost 6 bases and J lost 3; bases outside the gene matches: 4. There are 13 residues in the CDR3. CDR3 region: CASSGDRDTEAFF. The CDR3 nucleotides are TGTGCCAGCAGCGGAGACAGGGACACTGAAGCTTTCTTT.

This clonotype appeared many times. The chain has TRBV6-5 and TRBJ1-2; unclear D gene. The CDR3 runs 14 residues. CDR1 and CDR2 (germline): MNHEY, SVGAGI. Between the trimmed V and J ends, which lost 2 bases and 4 bases, there was a span of 11 bases. CDR3 protein: CASSYEVGIYGYTF. CDR3 coding DNA: TGTGCCAGCAGTTACGAGGTGGGGATCTATGGCTACACCTTC.

At least ten counts were recorded for this clonotype. The rearrangement links TRBV5-1 to TRBJ2-1, with TRBD2 matching 7 bases. Germline V gene sequence: CDR1 SGHRS, CDR2 YFSETQ. This CDR3 comprises 16 residues. The J segment lost 4 bases and the V segment lost 0 bases, leaving 7 bases of the junction unmatched. For the CDR3, the DNA is TGCGCCAGCAGCTTGGAGCCTGGCGGGGGTTACAATGAGCAGTTCTTC. Protein: CASSLEPGGGYNEQFF.

This clonotype has just a few counts. V is TRBV11-2 and J is TRBJ2-5; 12 nucleotides agree with TRBD1. The CDR3 extends over 15 amino acids. CDR1 SGHAT and CDR2 FQNNGV come from the germline V gene. V lost 3 bases and J lost 5; bases outside the gene matches: 4. This CDR3 reads CASSFGTGGRETQYF. CDR3 nucleotides: TGTGCCAGCAGCTTCGGGACAGGGGGCCGTGAGACCCAGTACTTC.

V usage is TRBV14 and J usage is TRBJ1-2; D gene unclear. Trimming left V 2 bases short and J 4 bases short, with 5 bases between. The CDR3 extends over 12 amino acids. The germline gives CDR1 SGHDN, CDR2 FVKESK. The CDR3 sequence: CASSQFSYGYTF. The CDR3 DNA reads TGTGCCAGCAGCCAATTCTCCTATGGCTACACCTTC. The variable domain in full, with the rest retrieved from reference TRBV14 and TRBJ1-2, is EAGVTQFPSHSVIEKGQTVTLRCDPISGHDNLYWYRRVMGKEIKFLLHFVKESKQDESGMPNNRFLAERTGGTYSTLKVQPAELEDSGVYFCASSQFSYGYTFGSGTRLTVV.

This clonotype occurred a few times. The gene calls are TRBV5-1 and TRBJ2-3; D is unclear. The CDR3 is made up of 11 amino acids. Germline V CDR1 and CDR2: SGHRS, YFSETQ. The ends were cut back, 5 bases at V and 5 bases at J, with 6 bases in the middle. CDR3 coding DNA: TGCGCCAGCAGAGAAATAGATACGCAGTATTTT. Protein product: CASREIDTQYF.

About this clonotype itself: This may be a read error: a much more frequent sequence differs by one nucleotide. The chain employs TRBV11-2 and TRBJ1-6; D uncertain. The CDR3 extends over 19 amino acids. Germline CDR1 is SGHAT and CDR2 is FQNNGV. V lost 5 bases to trimming and J lost 0 bases, with 20 bases between them. The CDR3 is CASSPRGWGSTSYNSPLHF. For the CDR3, the DNA is TGTGCCAGCAGCCCCCGTGGGTGGGGTTCGACCTCCTATAATTCACCCCTCCACTTT. The whole variable domain, remainder taken from reference TRBV11-2 and TRBJ1-6, is EAGVAQSPRYKIIEKRQSVAFWCNPISGHATLYWYQQILGQGPKLLIQFQNNGVVDDSQLPKDRFSAERLKGVDSTLKIQPAKLEDSAVYLCASSPRGWGSTSYNSPLHFGNGTRLTVT.

This clonotype was recorded many times. The chain combines TRBV28 with TRBJ2-1; 7 bases line up with TRBD1. This CDR3 spans 15 amino acids. Per germline, CDR1 MDHEN and CDR2 SYDVKM. The junction had 4 bases not matched to a gene; V was cut back by 5 bases and J by 0 bases. The CDR3 DNA reads as TGTGCCAGCAGTCCCCGGGACAGCTCCTACAATGAGCAGTTCTTC. Its translation is CASSPRDSSYNEQFF.

J is TRBJ2-7 and V is TRBV28, with 8 bases that match TRBD1. The V gene's germline CDR1 is MDHEN and CDR2 SYDVKM. The V segment lost 7 bases and the J segment 5 bases; nucleotides outside the gene matches: 13. The CDR3 spans 15 residues. CDR3 DNA: TGTGCCAGCACTCTATGGGCAGGGGGCCGGGACGAGCAGTACTTC. Amino acid sequence: CASTLWAGGRDEQYF.

The CDR3 reads CASSHGREQYF. CDR3 sequence (DNA): TGTGCCAGCAGTCACGGACGGGAACAGTACTTC. V is TRBV12-3 or TRBV12-4 and J is TRBJ2-7; maybe TRBD2 (5 bases). Trimming removed 5 bases at V and 10 bases at J, with 12 bases between. The CDR3 runs to 11 residues.

The J gene is TRBJ2-3, the V gene TRBV20-1; D gene ambiguous. V gave up 6 bases and J gave up 3 bases, with 13 bases separating them. The length of the CDR3 is 13 residues. The V gene's germline CDR1 is DFQATT and CDR2 SNEGSKA (reference sequence). The CDR3, as DNA: TGCAGTGCCCTTGGCCCCGTTACAGATACGCAGTATTTT. Translation gives CSALGPVTDTQYF.

The CDR3: CASSQEISYGYTF. In DNA, the CDR3 is TGTGCCAGCAGCCAAGAAATAAGTTATGGCTACACCTTC. This chain joins TRBV4-2 and TRBJ1-2; D uncertain. V lost 0 bases, J lost 5 bases, and 7 bases lay in between. The CDR3 has 13 amino acids. Germline V CDR1 and CDR2: LGHNA, YNFKEQ.